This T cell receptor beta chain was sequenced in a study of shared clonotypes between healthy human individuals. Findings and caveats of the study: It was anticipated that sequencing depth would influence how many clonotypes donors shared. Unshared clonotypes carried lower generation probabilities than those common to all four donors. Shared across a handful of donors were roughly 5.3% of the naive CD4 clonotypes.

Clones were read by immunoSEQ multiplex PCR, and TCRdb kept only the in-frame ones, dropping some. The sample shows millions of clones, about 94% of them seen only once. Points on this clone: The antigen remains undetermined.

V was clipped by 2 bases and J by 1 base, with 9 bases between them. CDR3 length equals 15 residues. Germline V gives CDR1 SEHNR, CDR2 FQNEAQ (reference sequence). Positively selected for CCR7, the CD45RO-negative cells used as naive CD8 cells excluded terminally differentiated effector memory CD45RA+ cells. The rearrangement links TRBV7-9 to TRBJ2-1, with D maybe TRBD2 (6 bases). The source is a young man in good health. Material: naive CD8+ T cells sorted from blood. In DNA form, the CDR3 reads TGTGCCAGCAGCTTATTCGGGGGTTCCTACAATGAGCAGTTCTTC. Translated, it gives CASSLFGGSYNEQFF.